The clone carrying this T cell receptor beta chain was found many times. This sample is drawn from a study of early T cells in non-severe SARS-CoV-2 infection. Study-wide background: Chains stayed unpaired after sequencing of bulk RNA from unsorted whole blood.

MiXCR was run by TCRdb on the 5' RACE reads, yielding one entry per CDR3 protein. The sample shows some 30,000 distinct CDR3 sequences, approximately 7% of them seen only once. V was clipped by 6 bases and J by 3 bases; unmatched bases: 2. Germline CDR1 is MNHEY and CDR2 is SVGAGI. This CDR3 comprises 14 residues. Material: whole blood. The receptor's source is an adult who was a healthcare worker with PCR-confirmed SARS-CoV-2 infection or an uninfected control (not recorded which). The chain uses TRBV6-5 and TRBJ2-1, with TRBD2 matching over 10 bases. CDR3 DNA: TGTGCCAGCAGACGACTAGCGGGCTACAATGAGCAGTTCTTC. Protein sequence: CASRRLAGYNEQFF.